Below, 22 T cell receptor beta chains from the same sample are listed, as sequenced in a study of CD8+ T cells in alopecia areata. RNA, once extracted, was reverse transcribed into cDNA for use as the sequencing template. Sequenced by immunoSEQ multiplex PCR; TCRdb stores in-frame clones only, minus some. This sample has approximately 300,000 clones, each found more than once. Scientists pooled cutaneous lymph node cells and sorted them on CD4, CD8alpha, NKG2D, NKG2ACE and other markers. What was sequenced was CD4+ T cells sorted from a lymph node. The receptors were gathered from a C3H/HeJ mouse with alopecia areata. For the strain, the MHC haplotype given is H2-k.

This clone was detected a few times. Genes here carry mouse names. The DNA ends 4 residues before the CDR3 does, and the rest of the CDR3 is filled in from the germline J gene. This chain uses TRBV13-1 with TRBJ2-5, with 11 bases identical to TRBD2. Germline CDR1 NSHNY, CDR2 SYGAGN. This CDR3 is built from 15 residues. Trimming cost V 3 bases and J 3 bases; bases outside gene matches: 3. This CDR3 is CASSGRLGGQDTQYF. The sequenced CDR3 bases are TGTGCCAGCAGTGGCCGACTGGGGGGGCAAGAC.

This clone was recorded a few times. Here the gene names and germline are mouse. Coverage ceases 4 residues before the CDR3 finishes, and the germline J gene fills in the end. The rearrangement joins TRBV26 to TRBJ2-3, with D unclear. CDR3 size: 15 residues. CDR1 is KGHPV and CDR2 is FQNQEV in the germline V gene (reference sequence). With 3 bases removed from V and 0 bases from J, the gap between germline ends came to 10 bases. The CDR3 loop reads CASSLNRTSAETLYF. The CDR3 bases that were read are TGTGCCAGCAGTCTTAATAGAACTAGTGCAGAA.

With regard to this clone: Genes and germline come from the mouse. The read falls 3 residues short of the CDR3 end, and the missing part is taken from the germline J gene. The gene calls are TRBV19 and TRBJ1-6, with no clear D. TRBJ1-6 is an ORF, and what it does is uncertain. Per the germline V gene, CDR1 is FNHDT and CDR2 is SITEND (reference sequence). V was clipped by 4 bases and J by 5 bases, with 7 bases between them. The CDR3 consists of 13 residues. This CDR3 is CASSPQNNSPLYF. CDR3 DNA, as far as it was read: TGTGCCAGCAGTCCCCAAAATAATTCGCCC.

Remarks on this clone: Gene names refer to mouse genes. The read gets to within 4 residues of the CDR3 end, and the germline J gene fills in the rest. This sequence joins TRBV5 and TRBJ1-1; D remains ambiguous. This CDR3 spans 13 amino acids. Germline CDR1 is LGHNA and CDR2 is YNLKQL (reference sequence). Trimming left V 0 bases short and J 4 bases short, with 6 bases between. The CDR3: CASSQDRSTEVFF. The CDR3 DNA, read in part, is TGTGCCAGCAGCCAAGACAGATCCACA.

This clone was seen more than once but under ten times. Gene names are mouse gene names. The sequence runs out 4 residues before the end of the CDR3; the remainder is reconstructed from the germline J gene. The J gene is TRBJ2-3, the V gene TRBV19, with D possibly TRBD2 on 6 matching bases. Deletions cut 4 bases from V and 0 bases from J, with 12 bases between. The CDR3 is 15 residues long. Per germline, CDR1 FNHDT and CDR2 SITEND (reference sequence). CDR3 DNA, as far as it was read: TGTGCCAGCAGTCCGACTGGTCCTAGTGCAGAA. This encodes CASSPTGPSAE. The CDR3, in full, reads CASSPTGPSAETLYF.

This clone has a handful of counts. The gene names here belong to mouse. The CDR3 end falls 4 residues outside the read, so it is completed with the germline J gene. The rearrangement joins TRBV13-3 to TRBJ2-1, with 8 bases identical to TRBD1. There are 14 residues in the CDR3. V lost 3 bases, J lost 4 bases, and 3 bases stayed unmatched. Per germline, CDR1 NNHDY and CDR2 SYVADS. CDR3 in amino acids: CASSVGTGYAEQFF. The sequenced part of the CDR3 DNA is TGTGCCAGCAGTGTTGGGACAGGATATGCT.

As regards this clone: Each gene name is a mouse one. Read coverage stops 4 residues before the CDR3 terminus; the germline J gene supplies the remainder. This chain links TRBV2 with TRBJ2-3, with D possibly TRBD2 on 7 matching bases. Trimming took off 4 bases at V and 0 bases at J, with 11 bases between the two ends. This CDR3 is 15 amino acids long. Germline CDR1 is LGHNA and CDR2 is YSYQKL. This CDR3 is CASSPWGPSAETLYF. The CDR3 bases that were read are TGTGCCAGCAGCCCCTGGGGGCCTAGTGCAGAA.

With respect to this clone: Gene names refer to mouse genes. The sequence runs out 4 residues before the end of the CDR3; the remainder is reconstructed from the germline J gene. This sequence joins TRBV13-3 and TRBJ2-4, with 10 bases matching TRBD1. The CDR3 runs 15 residues. Germline loops: CDR1 NNHDY, CDR2 SYVADS. CDR3 DNA, as far as it was read: TGTGCCAGCAGTGGGGACAGGGGTAAGAGGAAC. It yields the protein CASSGDRGKRN. The full CDR3 sequence reads CASSGDRGKRNTLYF.

This clone was counted between two and nine times. The gene symbols are mouse symbols. The read is 4 residues too short to cover the CDR3 end, so that end is filled in from the germline J gene. The chain recombines TRBV19 with TRBJ2-1; D is possibly TRBD1 (5 bases). Germline V CDR1 and CDR2: FNHDT, SITEND (reference sequence). This CDR3 contains 14 residues. Trimming pared 4 bases from V and 3 bases from J, leaving 11 bases between. The part of the CDR3 DNA that was read is TGTGCCAGCAGTCCCGGACACTTCTATGCT. Protein sequence: CASSPGHFYA. The CDR3 in full is CASSPGHFYAEQFF.

This clone was seen only a few times. The genes and germline here are from mouse. The read ends 4 residues early relative to the CDR3; the germline J gene fills the gap. The chain carries TRBV13-1 and TRBJ2-5, with TRBD1 identical over 9 bases. In germline, CDR1 is NSHNY, CDR2 SYGAGN. CDR3 size: 17 residues. CDR3 amino acids: CASSHPPTGGEWDTQYF. The sequenced part of the CDR3 DNA is TGTGCCAGCAGTCACCCGCCGACAGGGGGAGAGTGGGAC.

Turning to this clone: The germline and genes are mouse ones. The read halts 4 residues ahead of the CDR3 end, with the missing end drawn from the germline J gene. This chain connects TRBV5 to TRBJ2-1; 7 bases fit TRBD2. This CDR3 spans 14 amino acids. Losses at the gene ends were 3 bases for V and 4 bases for J; bases not matched to a gene: 3. Germline loops: CDR1 LGHNA, CDR2 YNLKQL (reference sequence). The CDR3 is CASSHGGIYAEQFF. The sequenced CDR3 bases are TGTGCCAGCAGCCATGGGGGGATTTATGCT.

This clone was counted between two and nine times. Germline and genes here are mouse. From the germline J gene comes the end of the CDR3, since the read stops 4 residues before it. The genes are TRBV1 and TRBJ2-5; 12 bases match TRBD1. Germline loops: CDR1 NSQYPW, CDR2 LRSPGD (reference sequence). This CDR3 is built from 17 residues. With V trimmed by 0 bases and J by 3 bases, 4 bases remained unmatched. This chain's CDR3 is CTCSAEGTGGGQDTQYF. CDR3 DNA, as far as it was read: TGCACCTGCAGTGCAGAAGGGACAGGGGGCGGGCAAGAC.

There are a few counts of this clone. Gene labels here are mouse ones. The read halts 4 residues ahead of the CDR3 end, with the missing end drawn from the germline J gene. The chain uses TRBV31 and TRBJ2-3; 10 bases are shared with TRBD2. This CDR3 contains 14 residues. J lost 4 bases, V lost 4 bases, and 5 bases had no gene match. Germline V gene lookup returns CDR1 GKSSPN and CDR2 SITVG. CDR3 residues: CAWTPGLGSETLYF. The part of the CDR3 DNA that was read is TGTGCCTGGACGCCGGGACTGGGGTCAGAA.

This clone was observed a handful of times. The listed genes are named as in mouse. The read stops 3 residues short of the end of the CDR3; the missing end is completed from the germline J gene. This CDR3 is also generated by other DNA sequences in the sample. The chain couples TRBV31 to TRBJ1-6; D is ambiguous. TRBJ1-6 belongs to the ORF category, with a function that is uncertain. V lost 0 bases to trimming and J lost 7 bases, with 4 bases between them. This CDR3 is built from 12 residues. Germline CDR1 is GKSSPN and CDR2 is SITVG. The chain's CDR3 is CAWSLGNSPLYF. Partial CDR3 DNA: TGTGCCTGGAGTCTAGGGAATTCGCCC.

Comments on this clone: Gene names refer to mouse genes. The CDR3 is cut off 4 residues early in the read; its end comes from the germline J gene. This chain links TRBV13-2 with TRBJ2-1; TRBD1 is a possible D gene (5 bases). The CDR3 has 15 residues. V gave up 0 bases and J gave up 3 bases, with 10 bases separating them. Germline CDR1 and CDR2: NNHNN and SYGAGS (reference sequence). The sequenced CDR3 bases are TGTGCCAGCGGTGATGCCCGACAGCTCTATGCT. It specifies CASGDARQLYA. The entire CDR3 reads CASGDARQLYAEQFF.

This clone was seen only a few times. Germline and genes: mouse. CDR3 bases read: TGTGCTAGCAGTAGAGCGACTGGATACACCGGG. This codes for CASSRATGYTG. The whole CDR3 sequence reads CASSRATGYTGQLYF. This chain links TRBV17 with TRBJ2-2; D may be TRBD2 (6 bases). The observed sequence ends 4 residues before the CDR3 terminus, with the missing tail filled in from the germline J gene. This CDR3 comprises 15 residues. V was shortened by 1 base and J by 3 bases, with 9 bases between the two germline ends. Germline-derived CDR1 and CDR2 are MNHDT and YYDKIL.

This clone showed up just a few times. Gene and germline names: mouse. The sequenced fragment ends 4 residues before the CDR3 boundary, so the rest is inferred from the germline J gene. The chain couples TRBV1 to TRBJ2-1, with 10 bases that match TRBD1. There are 15 residues in the CDR3. Germline CDR1 NSQYPW, CDR2 LRSPGD (reference sequence). CDR3 bases read: TGCACCTGCAGTGCGGCGGACAGGGGGTGGGCT. Translation: CTCSAADRGWA. In full, the CDR3 reads CTCSAADRGWAEQFF. The complete variable domain, with remaining parts taken from reference TRBV1 and TRBJ2-1, reads VTLLEQNPRWRLVPRGQAVNLRCILKNSQYPWMSWYQQDLQKQLQWLFTLRSPGDKEVKSLPGADYLATRVTDTELRLQVANMSQGRTLYCTCSAADRGWAEQFFGPGTRLTVL.

On this clone itself: The gene names given are mouse names. The sequenced fragment ends 4 residues before the CDR3 boundary, so the rest is inferred from the germline J gene. This chain links TRBV19 with TRBJ2-5, with D possibly being TRBD1 (5 bases). The CDR3 length is 14 residues. Trimming took off 3 bases at V and 0 bases at J, with 8 bases between the two ends. Germline assignment: CDR1 FNHDT and CDR2 SITEND (reference sequence). CDR3 amino acids: CASSKTANQDTQYF. The sequenced CDR3 bases are TGTGCCAGCAGTAAGACAGCTAACCAAGAC.

This clone was detected a few times. Gene labels here are mouse ones. The observed sequence ends 4 residues before the CDR3 terminus, with the missing tail filled in from the germline J gene. The chain is built from TRBV13-2 and TRBJ1-2; TRBD1 agrees at 9 bases. The V segment lost 1 base and the J segment 2 bases; nucleotides outside the gene matches: 3. The CDR3 covers 15 residues. Germline CDR1 reads NNHNN; CDR2 reads SYGAGS (reference sequence). The sequenced part of the CDR3 DNA is TGTGCCAGCGGTGATCGGGACAGGGATAACTCC. It translates to CASGDRDRDNS. The CDR3, in full, reads CASGDRDRDNSDYTF.

A note on this clone: Each gene name is a mouse one. The read halts 4 residues ahead of the CDR3 end, with the missing end drawn from the germline J gene. The identical CDR3 is also encoded by other nucleotide sequences in the sample. The genes are TRBV13-3 and TRBJ2-4; D remains unclear. The CDR3 contains 12 residues. Germline CDR1 and CDR2: NNHDY and SYVADS. The germline V and J ends were trimmed by 3 bases and 1 base, with 3 bases remaining between them. This CDR3 is CASSVGQNTLYF. Incomplete CDR3 DNA: TGTGCCAGCAGTGTTGGTCAAAAC.

For this clone: Here the gene names and germline are mouse. The sequenced part of the CDR3 DNA is TGTGCCAGCAGTGATATGGGACAAAGCTCCTAT. Translation gives CASSDMGQSSY. The full CDR3 protein reads CASSDMGQSSYEQYF. The rearrangement joins TRBV13-3 to TRBJ2-7, with D perhaps TRBD1 (6 bases). The sequence runs out 4 residues before the end of the CDR3; the remainder is reconstructed from the germline J gene. There are 15 residues in the CDR3. Germline-derived CDR1 and CDR2 are NNHDY and SYVADS. The V gene lost 1 base and the J gene lost 0 bases, with 11 bases spanning the gap.

As regards this clone: Mouse gene names and germline throughout. With the read ending 4 residues before the CDR3 end, the germline J gene is used to fill in that end. The chain employs TRBV5 and TRBJ2-7; TRBD2 agrees at 8 bases. The CDR3 spans 13 residues. Per germline, CDR1 LGHNA and CDR2 YNLKQL (reference sequence). The CDR3 protein is CASSQGLDYEQYF. CDR3 DNA, as far as it was read: TGTGCCAGCAGCCAGGGACTGGATTAT.